The rows below give T cell receptor beta chains drawn from one sample of a study of shared clonotypes between healthy human individuals. This table comes from immunoSEQ multiplex PCR, and its TCRdb copy is limited to in-frame clones, with some not included. The sample lists around 690,000 clones, less than 95% seen once, with 34% in the top ten. The sample was memory CD8+ T cells from PBMCs. All receptors come from a young man in good health. Some clones in this sample may be carry-over from other donors' samples. CDR3s include the opening cysteine and the closing phenylalanine or tryptophan. Fields, in order: clone size, V gene, D gene, J gene, CDR3 DNA, CDR3 protein. A D gene is named only where the DNA matches it firmly. Not all rows give a size; the values are once, few, many and, for expanded clones, a class.

clone_size: .
v_call: TRBV7-8
d_call: TRBD1
j_call: TRBJ2-7
cdr3_nt: TGTGCCAGCAGCTTAGTTGGACAGGGCTACGAGCAGTACTTC
cdr3_aa: CASSLVGQGYEQYF

clone_size: .
v_call: TRBV4-3
d_call: TRBD1
j_call: TRBJ2-3
cdr3_nt: TGCGCCAGCAGCCAATCCGTCAGGGGGTTGAGAGGTCCGGCCGCAACAGATACGCAGTATTTT
cdr3_aa: CASSQSVRGLRGPAATDTQYF

clone_size: .
v_call: TRBV7-9
d_call: .
j_call: TRBJ2-2
cdr3_nt: TGTGCCAGCAGCTCTACAGGGTGGGGAACCGGGGAGCTGTTTTTT
cdr3_aa: CASSSTGWGTGELFF

clone_size: .
v_call: TRBV19
d_call: .
j_call: TRBJ1-1
cdr3_nt: TGTGCCAGTATTCTGGACGCGACTGAAGCTTTCTTT
cdr3_aa: CASILDATEAFF

clone_size: .
v_call: TRBV2
d_call: TRBD2
j_call: TRBJ2-2
cdr3_nt: TGTGCCAGCAGTGAGGCGGGAGGTAACACCGGGGAGCTGTTTTTT
cdr3_aa: CASSEAGGNTGELFF

clone_size: .
v_call: TRBV30
d_call: .
j_call: TRBJ2-1
cdr3_nt: TGTGCCTGGAGTCCACAGCCCGGGGAGCAGTTCTTC
cdr3_aa: CAWSPQPGEQFF

clone_size: .
v_call: TRBV9
d_call: .
j_call: TRBJ2-1
cdr3_nt: TGTGCCAGCAGCGTTGGCCCGAATGAGCAGTTCTTC
cdr3_aa: CASSVGPNEQFF

clone_size: .
v_call: TRBV27
d_call: .
j_call: TRBJ2-3
cdr3_nt: TGTGCCAGCAGTTTAATTTCCAGGCCAGGGACTAGCACAGATACGCAGTATTTT
cdr3_aa: CASSLISRPGTSTDTQYF

clone_size: .
v_call: TRBV4-3
d_call: .
j_call: TRBJ1-4
cdr3_nt: TGCGCCAGCAGCCAAGAGATAACAGGCGGGCGGGAAAAACTGTTTTTT
cdr3_aa: CASSQEITGGREKLFF

clone_size: .
v_call: TRBV4-3
d_call: .
j_call: TRBJ2-1
cdr3_nt: TGCGCCAGCAGCGTAAGCGGCACCTCCTACAATGAGCAGTTCTTC
cdr3_aa: CASSVSGTSYNEQFF

clone_size: .
v_call: TRBV13
d_call: .
j_call: TRBJ1-2
cdr3_nt: TGTGCCAGCAGCTTACCCGGGGGCAGGGGTCTTGACTATGGCTACACCTTC
cdr3_aa: CASSLPGGRGLDYGYTF

clone_size: .
v_call: TRBV18
d_call: .
j_call: TRBJ2-4
cdr3_nt: TGTGCCAGCTCCGAATTAGTTCTCAAAAACATTCAGTACTTC
cdr3_aa: CASSELVLKNIQYF

clone_size: .
v_call: TRBV4-1
d_call: TRBD1
j_call: TRBJ2-7
cdr3_nt: TGCGCCAGCAGCCAAGGTCGACAGGGGTTTCCCCTCAGCTCCTACGAGCAGTACTTC
cdr3_aa: CASSQGRQGFPLSSYEQYF

clone_size: once
v_call: TRBV9
d_call: .
j_call: TRBJ2-3
cdr3_nt: TGTGCCAGCAGCGTAGGGGAATCTCTTACAGATACGCAGTATTTT
cdr3_aa: CASSVGESLTDTQYF

clone_size: .
v_call: TRBV5-5
d_call: .
j_call: TRBJ2-7
cdr3_nt: TGTGCCAGCAGCTTGGGACAGGTAAAATCCCGGTACGAGCAGTACTTC
cdr3_aa: CASSLGQVKSRYEQYF

clone_size: .
v_call: TRBV19
d_call: TRBD1
j_call: TRBJ2-7
cdr3_nt: TGTGCCAGTAGTATAGATCTTCGGGACAGTCCCCCCTACGAGCAGTACTTC
cdr3_aa: CASSIDLRDSPPYEQYF

clone_size: .
v_call: TRBV4-2
d_call: .
j_call: TRBJ1-4
cdr3_nt: TGTGCCAGCAGCCAGGGGAAAGGGATTGAAAAACTGTTTTTT
cdr3_aa: CASSQGKGIEKLFF

clone_size: .
v_call: TRBV30
d_call: TRBD2
j_call: TRBJ2-3
cdr3_nt: TGTGCCTGTAGCGGGCCTCGCACAGATACGCAGTATTTT
cdr3_aa: CACSGPRTDTQYF

clone_size: once
v_call: TRBV6-5
d_call: .
j_call: TRBJ2-7
cdr3_nt: TGTGCCAGCAGTTTAAGGGCAACCTACGAGCAGTACTTC
cdr3_aa: CASSLRATYEQYF

clone_size: .
v_call: TRBV27
d_call: .
j_call: TRBJ2-7
cdr3_nt: TGTGCCAGCAGCATCAGGGGCCACGAGCAGTACTTC
cdr3_aa: CASSIRGHEQYF

clone_size: .
v_call: TRBV4-3
d_call: .
j_call: TRBJ1-5
cdr3_nt: TGCGCCAGCAGCCAAGATCCGTGGAGGCCCAATCAGCCCCAGCATTTT
cdr3_aa: CASSQDPWRPNQPQHF

clone_size: .
v_call: TRBV27
d_call: TRBD2
j_call: TRBJ2-1
cdr3_nt: TGTGCCAGCTCTTTTCGTCGAAGCGGGAGCTACAATGAGCAGTTCTTC
cdr3_aa: CASSFRRSGSYNEQFF

clone_size: few
v_call: TRBV25-1
d_call: .
j_call: TRBJ1-1
cdr3_nt: TGTGCCAGCGCCTTACATGGGCGGAACACTGAAGCTTTCTTT
cdr3_aa: CASALHGRNTEAFF

clone_size: .
v_call: TRBV6-4
d_call: TRBD2
j_call: TRBJ2-1
cdr3_nt: TGTGCCAGCTTTCGAGCGGGAGGATACAATGAGCAGTTCTTC
cdr3_aa: CASFRAGGYNEQFF

clone_size: few
v_call: TRBV9
d_call: .
j_call: TRBJ1-1
cdr3_nt: TGTGCCAGCAGCGGGGGAGGAAACACTGAAGCTTTCTTT
cdr3_aa: CASSGGGNTEAFF

clone_size: .
v_call: TRBV10-3
d_call: TRBD1
j_call: TRBJ2-7
cdr3_nt: TGTGCCATCAGGCCGACAGGGGGGCCCTACGAGCAGTACTTC
cdr3_aa: CAIRPTGGPYEQYF